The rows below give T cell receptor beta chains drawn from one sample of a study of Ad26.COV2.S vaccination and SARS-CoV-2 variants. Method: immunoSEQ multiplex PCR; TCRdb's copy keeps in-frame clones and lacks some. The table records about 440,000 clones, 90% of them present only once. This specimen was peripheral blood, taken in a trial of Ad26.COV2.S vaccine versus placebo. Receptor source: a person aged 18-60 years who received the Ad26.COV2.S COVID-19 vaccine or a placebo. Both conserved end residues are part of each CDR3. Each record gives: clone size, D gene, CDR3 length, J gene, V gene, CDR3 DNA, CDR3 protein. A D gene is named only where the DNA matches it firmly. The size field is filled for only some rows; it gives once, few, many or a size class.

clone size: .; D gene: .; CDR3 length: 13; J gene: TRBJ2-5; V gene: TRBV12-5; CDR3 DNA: TGTGCTAGTGGACCGGAGGGGGGAAAGACCCAGTACTTC; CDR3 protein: CASGPEGGKTQYF
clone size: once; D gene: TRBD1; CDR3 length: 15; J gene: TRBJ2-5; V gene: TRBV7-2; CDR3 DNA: TGTGCCAGCAGCTCCGATACAGGGGTACAAGAGACCCAGTACTTC; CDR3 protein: CASSSDTGVQETQYF
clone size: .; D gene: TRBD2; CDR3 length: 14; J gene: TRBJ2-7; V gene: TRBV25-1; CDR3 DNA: TGTGCCAGCAGTTCGACTAGCGGGTCCTACGAGCAGTACTTC; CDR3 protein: CASSSTSGSYEQYF
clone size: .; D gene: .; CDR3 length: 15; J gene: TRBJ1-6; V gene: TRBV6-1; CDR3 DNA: TGTGCCAGCAGTGAATGGGGTCAGGGGAGTTCACCCCTCCACTTT; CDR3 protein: CASSEWGQGSSPLHF
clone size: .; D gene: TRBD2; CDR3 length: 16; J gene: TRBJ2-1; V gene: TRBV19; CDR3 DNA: TGTGCCAGTAGTCGAACTAGCGCGGACTCCTACAATGAGCAGTTCTTC; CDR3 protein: CASSRTSADSYNEQFF
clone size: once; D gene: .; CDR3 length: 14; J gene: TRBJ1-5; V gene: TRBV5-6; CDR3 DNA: TGTGCCAGCAGCTTGGAAGGCAGGGGACAGCCCCAGCATTTT; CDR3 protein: CASSLEGRGQPQHF
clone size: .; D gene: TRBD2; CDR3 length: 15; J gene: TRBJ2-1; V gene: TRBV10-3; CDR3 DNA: TGTGCCATCAGTGAGTCTACTAGCGGGAGCGGGAAGCAGTTCTTC; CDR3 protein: CAISESTSGSGKQFF
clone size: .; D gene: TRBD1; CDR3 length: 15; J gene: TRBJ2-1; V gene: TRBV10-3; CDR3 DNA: TGTGCCATCAAGGAAGCAGGGGGCATGATAGATGAGCAGTTCTTC; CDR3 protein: CAIKEAGGMIDEQFF
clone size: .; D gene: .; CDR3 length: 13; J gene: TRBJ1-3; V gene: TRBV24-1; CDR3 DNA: TGTGCCACCAGTGACGGTAGTGGAAACACCATATATTTT; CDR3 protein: CATSDGSGNTIYF
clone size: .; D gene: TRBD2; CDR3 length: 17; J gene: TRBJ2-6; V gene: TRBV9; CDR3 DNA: TGTGCCAGCCCCCGAGGACTAGCCCGCTCTGGGGCCAACGTCCTGACTTTC; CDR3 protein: CASPRGLARSGANVLTF
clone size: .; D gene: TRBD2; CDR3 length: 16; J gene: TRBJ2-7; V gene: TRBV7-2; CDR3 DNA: TGTGCCAGCAGCTTAGTGTCGGGACTAGCGGGAGGATTGCAGTACTTC; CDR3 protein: CASSLVSGLAGGLQYF
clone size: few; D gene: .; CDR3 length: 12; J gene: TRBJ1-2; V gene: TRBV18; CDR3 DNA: TGTGCCAGCTCACCACAGGGAGGCGGCTACACCTTC; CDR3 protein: CASSPQGGGYTF
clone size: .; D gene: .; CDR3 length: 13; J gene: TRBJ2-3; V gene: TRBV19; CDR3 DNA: TGTGCCAGTAGTCTCCGAGGGGCAGATACGCAGTATTTT; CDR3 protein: CASSLRGADTQYF
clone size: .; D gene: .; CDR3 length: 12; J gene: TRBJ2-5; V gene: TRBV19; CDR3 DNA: TGTGCCAGTAGATACCAAGGGGGGACCCAGTACTTC; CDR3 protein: CASRYQGGTQYF
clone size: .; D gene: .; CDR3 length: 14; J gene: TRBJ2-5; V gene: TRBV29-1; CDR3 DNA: TGCAGCGTTGATGGTTCGACGGATCAAGAGACCCAGTACTTC; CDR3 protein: CSVDGSTDQETQYF
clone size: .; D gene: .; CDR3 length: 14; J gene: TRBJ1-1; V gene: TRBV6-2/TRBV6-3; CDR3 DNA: TGTGCCAGCAGCCCCCACAGTGGGAGGACTGAAGCTTTCTTT; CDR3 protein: CASSPHSGRTEAFF
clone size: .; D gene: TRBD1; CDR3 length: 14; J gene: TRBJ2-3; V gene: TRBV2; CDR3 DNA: TGTGCCAGCACCGGACAGGGGGTGGCAGATACGCAGTATTTT; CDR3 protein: CASTGQGVADTQYF
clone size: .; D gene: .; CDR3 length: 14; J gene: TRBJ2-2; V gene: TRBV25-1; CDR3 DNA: TGTGCCAGCAGTGAGGAAGGTCCCGCCGGGGAGCTGTTTTTT; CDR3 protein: CASSEEGPAGELFF
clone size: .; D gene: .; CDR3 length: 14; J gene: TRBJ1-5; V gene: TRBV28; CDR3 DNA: TGTGCCAGCAGACTCGCGCTAGAGAATCAGCCCCAGCATTTT; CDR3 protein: CASRLALENQPQHF
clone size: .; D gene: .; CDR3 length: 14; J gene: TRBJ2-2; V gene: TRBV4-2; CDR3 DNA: TGTGCCAGCAGCCTCCGGGGGGCCACCGGGGAGCTGTTTTTT; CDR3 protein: CASSLRGATGELFF
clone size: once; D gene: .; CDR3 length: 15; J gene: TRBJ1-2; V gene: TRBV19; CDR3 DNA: TGTGCCAGTAGCTACCGGGACTACAAAGAGGATGGCTACACCTTC; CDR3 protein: CASSYRDYKEDGYTF
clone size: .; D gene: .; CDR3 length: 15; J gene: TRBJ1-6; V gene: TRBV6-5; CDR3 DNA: TGTGCCAGCAGTCGTCTGACGAGGGCGAATTCACCCCTCCACTTT; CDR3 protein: CASSRLTRANSPLHF
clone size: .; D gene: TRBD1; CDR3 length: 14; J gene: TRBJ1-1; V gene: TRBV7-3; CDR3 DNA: TGTGCCAGCAGCTTAGGGACAGGGAACACTGAAGCTTTCTTT; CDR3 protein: CASSLGTGNTEAFF
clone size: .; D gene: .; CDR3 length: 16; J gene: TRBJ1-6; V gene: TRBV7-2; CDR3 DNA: TGTGCCAGCAGCTCGCGGACAGAGCAGTTTAATTCACCCCTCCACTTT; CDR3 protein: CASSSRTEQFNSPLHF
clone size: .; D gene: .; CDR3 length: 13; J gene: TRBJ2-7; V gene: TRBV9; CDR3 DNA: TGTGCCAGCAGCCCAGGAACGGTCTACGAGCAGTACTTC; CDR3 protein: CASSPGTVYEQYF
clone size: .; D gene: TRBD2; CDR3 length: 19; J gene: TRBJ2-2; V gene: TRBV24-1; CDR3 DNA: TGTGCCACCAGTTCCCCCGAACTAGCGGGAGCCGAGAACACCGGGGAGCTGTTTTTT; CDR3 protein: CATSSPELAGAENTGELFF
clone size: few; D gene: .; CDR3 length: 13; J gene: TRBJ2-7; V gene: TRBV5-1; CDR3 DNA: TGCGCCAGCAGCCTGCTGGTCGGGTACGAGCAGTACTTC; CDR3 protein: CASSLLVGYEQYF
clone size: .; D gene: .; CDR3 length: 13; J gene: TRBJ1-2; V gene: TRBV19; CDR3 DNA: TGTGCCAGTAGTCGAGGTCAGATCTATGGCTACACCTTC; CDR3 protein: CASSRGQIYGYTF